This T cell receptor beta chain was identified in a study of T-cell memory formation after mild COVID-19. At the level of the study: TCR clusters were largely donor specific. Regarding the study as a whole: Later expanders leaned toward CD4+, whereas clones contracting from day 15 to 85 were balanced CD4/CD8. Clonal second-wave expansions that peaked on day 37 had unconfirmed SARS-CoV-2 specificity.

MiXCR, run by TCRdb on the 5' RACE reads, gives a single entry per CDR3 protein. There are about 290,000 distinct CDR3 sequences in the sample; around 15% occur only once, and roughly a fifth lies in the top ten. CDR3 size: 16 residues. Trimming removed 4 bases at V and 2 bases at J, with 16 bases between. Germline V gene data show CDR1 as SGHTA and CDR2 as FQGNSA. This clonotype was detected a few times. Its antigen is undetermined. The chain couples TRBV7-2 to TRBJ2-3; D might be TRBD1 (6 bases). The receptor's source is a man younger than 35 who had mild COVID-19 (a few samples of this study predate the infection). Cell type and time point are not known. Input material: PBMCs or a T cell subset sorted from them (not recorded which). CDR3 in amino acids: CASSSYPGVYTDTQYF. CDR3 sequence (DNA): TGTGCCAGCAGCTCATACCCAGGGGTCTACACAGATACGCAGTATTTT.